The 24 T cell receptor beta chains below come from one sample, sequenced in a study of radiation and T cells in renal cell carcinoma. Produced via immunoSEQ multiplex PCR; TCRdb's table is partial and in-frame only. The sample has approximately 120,000 clones; around 85% are singletons. Time point reported: blood 2 weeks post-SBRT. The treatment: 15 Gy SBRT to primary tumor, nephrectomy 4 weeks later. Here the sequenced sample was blood, taken from a patient whose treatment included radiotherapy and nephrectomy. All receptors come from a middle-aged man with renal cell carcinoma.

The gene calls are TRBV27 and TRBJ2-7, with unresolved D. The CDR3 extends over 14 amino acids. Between the trimmed V and J ends, which lost 6 bases and 3 bases, there was a span of 15 bases. Per germline, CDR1 MNHEY and CDR2 SMNVEV (reference sequence). CDR3 region: CASSPLGRIYEQYF. DNA for the CDR3: TGTGCCAGCAGCCCCCTCGGGCGCATCTACGAGCAGTACTTC.

This clone was seen only a few times. The chain joins TRBV6-1 to TRBJ1-1; 10 positions agree with TRBD1. CDR1 and CDR2 (germline): MNHNS, SASEGT. Trimming took 2 bases from V and 1 from J; bases not matched to a gene: 7. The CDR3 is 17 amino acids. The DNA for the CDR3 is TGTGCCAGCAGTGAACTAGGGACAGGGGCCTCGAACACTGAAGCTTTCTTT. This encodes CASSELGTGASNTEAFF.

This clone occurred a few times. The chain recombines TRBV30 with TRBJ1-1, with a possible D match to TRBD1 (6 bases). Germline CDR1 GTSNPN, CDR2 SVGIG (reference sequence). The germline V and J ends were trimmed by 4 bases and 8 bases, with 17 bases remaining between them. This CDR3 is 13 amino acids long. CDR3 coding DNA: TGTGCCTGGACCCGTCGACAGGAGGTCGAAGCTTTCTTT. The encoded protein is CAWTRRQEVEAFF. Together with reference TRBV30 and TRBJ1-1, the CDR3 gives the full variable domain: SQTIHQWPATLVQPVGSPLSLECTVEGTSNPNLYWYRQAAGRGLQLLFYSVGIGQISSEVPQNLSASRPQDRQFILSSKKLLLSDSGFYLCAWTRRQEVEAFFGQGTRLTVV.

This sequence joins TRBV10-1 and TRBJ2-7; D possibly uses TRBD1 or TRBD2 (5 bases each). CDR3 length equals 14 residues. Germline V gene sequence: CDR1 WNHNN, CDR2 SYGVQD (reference sequence). V was pared by 3 bases and J by 3 bases, with 12 bases between. The CDR3 loop is CASSESGTHYEQYF. DNA of the CDR3: TGCGCCAGCAGTGAATCCGGGACCCACTACGAGCAGTACTTC.

The rearrangement links TRBV4-1 to TRBJ1-3; D remains unclear. Trimming took 0 bases from V and 6 from J, leaving 15 bases between them. Germline V gene data show CDR1 as MGHRA and CDR2 as YSYEKL. The CDR3 is made up of 16 amino acids. This CDR3 reads CASSQDLKRASNTIYF. CDR3 sequence (DNA): TGCGCCAGCAGCCAAGATCTAAAACGGGCCTCAAACACCATATATTTT.

V usage is TRBV6-1 and J usage is TRBJ1-6, with 10 positions matching TRBD1. Germline trimming cut 0 bases from V and 6 bases from J; bases unmatched to any gene: 8. CDR3 size: 18 residues. Germline V gives CDR1 MNHNS, CDR2 SASEGT. CDR3 amino acids: CASSEAMDRGAANSPLHF. CDR3 in DNA: TGTGCCAGCAGTGAAGCTATGGACAGGGGGGCGGCTAATTCACCCCTCCACTTT.

This sequence joins TRBV2 and TRBJ1-1; D not resolved. Looked up from germline, CDR1 is SNHLY and CDR2 is FYNNEI. V shed 1 base and J shed 5 bases, with 11 bases lying between them. CDR3 length equals 14 residues. CDR3 coding DNA: TGTGCCAGCAGTGAAGGCAGGTTGAGAACTGAAGCTTTCTTT. It is translated as CASSEGRLRTEAFF. The entire variable domain, with the rest obtained from reference TRBV2 and TRBJ1-1, is as follows: EPEVTQTPSHQVTQMGQEVILRCVPISNHLYFYWYRQILGQKVEFLVSFYNNEISEKSEIFDDQFSVERPDGSNFTLKIRSTKLEDSAMYFCASSEGRLRTEAFFGQGTRLTVV.

The chain has TRBV6-1 and TRBJ1-1; D unclear. The CDR3 extends over 15 amino acids. Germline V gene sequence: CDR1 MNHNS, CDR2 SASEGT. V lost 6 bases and J 1 base, leaving 15 bases between the germline ends. CDR3 sequence: CASSASRAENTEAFF. Here the CDR3 DNA reads TGTGCCAGCAGCGCGTCGAGGGCGGAGAACACTGAAGCTTTCTTT.

The chain is built from TRBV5-1 and TRBJ2-7; 8 nucleotides agree with TRBD2. This CDR3 contains 17 residues. Looked up from germline, CDR1 is SGHRS and CDR2 is YFSETQ. J lost 4 bases, V lost 1 base, and 13 bases had no gene match. The CDR3 reads CASSLRSGSKEGYEQYF. CDR3 sequence (DNA): TGCGCCAGCAGCTTGAGGAGCGGGAGTAAAGAGGGGTACGAGCAGTACTTC.

V and J are TRBV5-1 and TRBJ1-2, with 11 bases aligning to TRBD1. From germline, CDR1 is SGHRS and CDR2 YFSETQ. V was clipped by 7 bases and J by 6 bases; unmatched bases: 8. The CDR3 has 14 residues. CDR3 DNA: TGCGCCAGCCATGGAGGGGGACAGGGGGATGGCTACACCTTC. It yields the protein CASHGGGQGDGYTF.

The chain carries TRBV5-8 and TRBJ1-1; weak D call: TRBD1 (6 bases). From germline, CDR1 is SGHTS and CDR2 YDEGEE. V was trimmed by 7 bases and J by 5 bases, leaving 21 bases between them. CDR3 length equals 15 residues. The CDR3 reads CASPGSRGPGTEAFF. DNA of the CDR3: TGTGCCAGCCCCGGGAGTCGGGGGCCGGGTACTGAAGCTTTCTTT.

The rearrangement links TRBV2 to TRBJ1-4; TRBD1 agrees at 7 bases. Germline-derived CDR1 and CDR2 are SNHLY and FYNNEI. The CDR3 runs to 15 residues. J lost 8 bases, V lost 5 bases, and 11 bases had no gene match. The CDR3: CASSSPGQEVEKLFF. In DNA, the CDR3 is TGTGCCAGCAGTTCCCCCGGACAGGAGGTAGAAAAACTGTTTTTT. The whole variable domain, remainder taken from reference TRBV2 and TRBJ1-4, is EPEVTQTPSHQVTQMGQEVILRCVPISNHLYFYWYRQILGQKVEFLVSFYNNEISEKSEIFDDQFSVERPDGSNFTLKIRSTKLEDSAMYFCASSSPGQEVEKLFFGSGTQLSVL.

A single count supports this clone. The rearrangement joins TRBV7-9 to TRBJ2-7; 9 bases match TRBD1. With 5 bases clipped from V and 3 bases from J, the junction kept 5 bases outside the gene matches. CDR1 and CDR2 from the germline V gene are SEHNR and FQNEAQ (reference sequence). CDR3 length: 14 residues. In DNA form, the CDR3 reads TGTGCCAGCAGCCCACCGGGACAGGGCTACGAGCAGTACTTC. The encoded protein is CASSPPGQGYEQYF.

This rearrangement joins TRBV18 to TRBJ1-3; a weak D match, TRBD1 (6 bases). CDR1 and CDR2 from the germline V gene are KGHSH and LQKENI. V lost 2 bases and J 4 bases, leaving 15 bases between the germline ends. The CDR3 runs 16 residues. The CDR3 DNA sequence: TGTGCCAGCTCACCAATCAACCAGGGGACAGGAAACACCATATATTTT. It is translated as CASSPINQGTGNTIYF.

The chain is built from TRBV19 and TRBJ2-7; 10 nucleotides align to TRBD1. This CDR3 contains 14 residues. Germline V lookup: CDR1 LNHDA, CDR2 SQIVND (reference sequence). V gave up 1 base and J gave up 5 bases; unmatched junction bases: 2. The CDR3: CASSIVGQGNEQYF. The CDR3 nucleotides are TGTGCCAGTAGTATAGTGGGACAGGGGAACGAGCAGTACTTC.

The sample holds one count of this clone. The chain joins TRBV5-1 to TRBJ2-7; 12 bases are shared with TRBD1. With 3 bases clipped from V and 6 bases from J, the junction kept 1 base outside the gene matches. Germline V gene sequence: CDR1 SGHRS, CDR2 YFSETQ. CDR3 length: 13 amino acids. This CDR3 is CASSWGQGAEQYF. DNA of the CDR3: TGCGCCAGCAGCTGGGGACAGGGGGCCGAGCAGTACTTC.

This clone was observed at least ten times. In DNA, the CDR3 is TGTGCCAGCAGCTTGGCAGTGACGGCGAACACCGGGGAGCTGTTTTTT. Protein sequence: CASSLAVTANTGELFF. The chain combines TRBV5-8 with TRBJ2-2; D not certain. The CDR3 runs 16 residues. Trimming shortened V by 0 bases and J by 0 bases, and 9 bases separated the two germline ends. CDR1 is SGHTS, CDR2 YDEGEE, per germline.

The chain has TRBV7-9 and TRBJ1-1; D gene ambiguous. Germline V CDR1 and CDR2: SEHNR, FQNEAQ (reference sequence). V lost 0 bases and J 4 bases, leaving 3 bases between the germline ends. CDR3 length: 12 residues. The CDR3 region is CASSLAFTEAFF. The CDR3 DNA reads as TGTGCCAGCAGCTTAGCCTTCACTGAAGCTTTCTTT.

The chain links TRBV7-6 to TRBJ2-7; 14 nucleotides line up with TRBD2. The CDR3 length is 16 residues. The junction had 10 bases not matched to a gene; V was cut back by 5 bases and J by 7 bases. Germline CDR1 reads SGHVS; CDR2 reads FNYEAQ. Here the CDR3 reads CASSLGTSGSGLEQYF. The CDR3 bases are TGTGCCAGCAGCCTCGGGACTAGCGGGAGTGGGTTGGAGCAGTACTTC.

The CDR3 reads CASSQEGAGANYGYTF. Written as DNA, the CDR3 is TGTGCCAGCAGCCAAGAAGGGGCAGGGGCTAACTATGGCTACACCTTC. The gene calls are TRBV4-2 and TRBJ1-2, with D perhaps matching TRBD1 (6 bases). Germline CDR1 is LGHNA and CDR2 is YNFKEQ. V was pared by 0 bases and J by 0 bases, with 11 bases between. CDR3 length: 16 residues.

V and J are TRBV7-3 and TRBJ1-2; D may be TRBD1 (5 bases). With 6 bases removed from V and 7 bases from J, the gap between germline ends came to 21 bases. CDR3 length: 15 amino acids. CDR1 is SGHTA, CDR2 FQGTGA, per germline. DNA of the CDR3: TGTGCCAGCAGAGATGACAGTGGCCTGGACGGTGGCTACACCTTC. Translated, it gives CASRDDSGLDGGYTF. The full variable domain, its missing parts supplied by reference TRBV7-3 and TRBJ1-2, is GAGVSQTPSNKVTEKGKYVELRCDPISGHTALYWYRQSLGQGPEFLIYFQGTGAADDSGLPNDRFFAVRPEGSVSTLKIQRTERGDSAVYLCASRDDSGLDGGYTFGSGTRLTVV.

J is TRBJ2-3 and V is TRBV9; D remains unclear. Germline CDR1 is SGDLS and CDR2 is YYNGEE. The CDR3 is made up of 12 amino acids. The V end was cut by 4 bases, the J end by 3 bases, with 6 bases between. As DNA, the CDR3 is TGTGCCAGCAGCACAGCTACAGATACGCAGTATTTT. Translated: CASSTATDTQYF.

Only a few counts were recorded for this clone. Written as DNA, the CDR3 is TGTGCCAGCAGCTTTGCCGGACTAGCGGGGGTTCAAGAGACCCAGTACTTC. Its translation: CASSFAGLAGVQETQYF. The rearrangement uses TRBV7-8 and TRBJ2-5, with TRBD2 matching 13 bases. Germline V CDR1 and CDR2: SGHVS, FQNEAQ. The CDR3 is made up of 17 amino acids. The trim removed 3 bases at V and 2 bases at J, leaving 6 bases unmatched.

The chain uses TRBV27 and TRBJ1-1; 8 positions match TRBD1. The CDR3 spans 17 residues. CDR1 is MNHEY, CDR2 SMNVEV, per germline (reference sequence). The J segment lost 4 bases and the V segment lost 5 bases, leaving 15 bases of the junction unmatched. The CDR3 sequence: CASSSPHRGGRGTEAFF. The DNA of the CDR3 is TGTGCCAGCAGTAGCCCCCACAGGGGGGGGCGGGGCACTGAAGCTTTCTTT.